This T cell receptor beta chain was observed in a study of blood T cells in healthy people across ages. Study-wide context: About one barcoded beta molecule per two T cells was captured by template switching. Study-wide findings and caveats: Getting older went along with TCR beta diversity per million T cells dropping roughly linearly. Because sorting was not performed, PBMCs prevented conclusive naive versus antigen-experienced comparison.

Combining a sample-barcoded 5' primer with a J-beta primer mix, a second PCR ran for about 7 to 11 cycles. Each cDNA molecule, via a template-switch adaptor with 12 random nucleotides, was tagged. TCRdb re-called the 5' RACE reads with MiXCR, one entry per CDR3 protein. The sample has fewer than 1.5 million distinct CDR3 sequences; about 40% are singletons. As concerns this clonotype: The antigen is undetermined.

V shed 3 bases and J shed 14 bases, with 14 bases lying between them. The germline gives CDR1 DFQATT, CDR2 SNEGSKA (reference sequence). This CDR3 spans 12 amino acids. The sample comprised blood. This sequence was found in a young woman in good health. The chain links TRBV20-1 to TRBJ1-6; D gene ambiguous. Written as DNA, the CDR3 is TGCAGTGCTAGGGCAGACCTAGCGTCCCTCCACTTT. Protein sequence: CSARADLASLHF.